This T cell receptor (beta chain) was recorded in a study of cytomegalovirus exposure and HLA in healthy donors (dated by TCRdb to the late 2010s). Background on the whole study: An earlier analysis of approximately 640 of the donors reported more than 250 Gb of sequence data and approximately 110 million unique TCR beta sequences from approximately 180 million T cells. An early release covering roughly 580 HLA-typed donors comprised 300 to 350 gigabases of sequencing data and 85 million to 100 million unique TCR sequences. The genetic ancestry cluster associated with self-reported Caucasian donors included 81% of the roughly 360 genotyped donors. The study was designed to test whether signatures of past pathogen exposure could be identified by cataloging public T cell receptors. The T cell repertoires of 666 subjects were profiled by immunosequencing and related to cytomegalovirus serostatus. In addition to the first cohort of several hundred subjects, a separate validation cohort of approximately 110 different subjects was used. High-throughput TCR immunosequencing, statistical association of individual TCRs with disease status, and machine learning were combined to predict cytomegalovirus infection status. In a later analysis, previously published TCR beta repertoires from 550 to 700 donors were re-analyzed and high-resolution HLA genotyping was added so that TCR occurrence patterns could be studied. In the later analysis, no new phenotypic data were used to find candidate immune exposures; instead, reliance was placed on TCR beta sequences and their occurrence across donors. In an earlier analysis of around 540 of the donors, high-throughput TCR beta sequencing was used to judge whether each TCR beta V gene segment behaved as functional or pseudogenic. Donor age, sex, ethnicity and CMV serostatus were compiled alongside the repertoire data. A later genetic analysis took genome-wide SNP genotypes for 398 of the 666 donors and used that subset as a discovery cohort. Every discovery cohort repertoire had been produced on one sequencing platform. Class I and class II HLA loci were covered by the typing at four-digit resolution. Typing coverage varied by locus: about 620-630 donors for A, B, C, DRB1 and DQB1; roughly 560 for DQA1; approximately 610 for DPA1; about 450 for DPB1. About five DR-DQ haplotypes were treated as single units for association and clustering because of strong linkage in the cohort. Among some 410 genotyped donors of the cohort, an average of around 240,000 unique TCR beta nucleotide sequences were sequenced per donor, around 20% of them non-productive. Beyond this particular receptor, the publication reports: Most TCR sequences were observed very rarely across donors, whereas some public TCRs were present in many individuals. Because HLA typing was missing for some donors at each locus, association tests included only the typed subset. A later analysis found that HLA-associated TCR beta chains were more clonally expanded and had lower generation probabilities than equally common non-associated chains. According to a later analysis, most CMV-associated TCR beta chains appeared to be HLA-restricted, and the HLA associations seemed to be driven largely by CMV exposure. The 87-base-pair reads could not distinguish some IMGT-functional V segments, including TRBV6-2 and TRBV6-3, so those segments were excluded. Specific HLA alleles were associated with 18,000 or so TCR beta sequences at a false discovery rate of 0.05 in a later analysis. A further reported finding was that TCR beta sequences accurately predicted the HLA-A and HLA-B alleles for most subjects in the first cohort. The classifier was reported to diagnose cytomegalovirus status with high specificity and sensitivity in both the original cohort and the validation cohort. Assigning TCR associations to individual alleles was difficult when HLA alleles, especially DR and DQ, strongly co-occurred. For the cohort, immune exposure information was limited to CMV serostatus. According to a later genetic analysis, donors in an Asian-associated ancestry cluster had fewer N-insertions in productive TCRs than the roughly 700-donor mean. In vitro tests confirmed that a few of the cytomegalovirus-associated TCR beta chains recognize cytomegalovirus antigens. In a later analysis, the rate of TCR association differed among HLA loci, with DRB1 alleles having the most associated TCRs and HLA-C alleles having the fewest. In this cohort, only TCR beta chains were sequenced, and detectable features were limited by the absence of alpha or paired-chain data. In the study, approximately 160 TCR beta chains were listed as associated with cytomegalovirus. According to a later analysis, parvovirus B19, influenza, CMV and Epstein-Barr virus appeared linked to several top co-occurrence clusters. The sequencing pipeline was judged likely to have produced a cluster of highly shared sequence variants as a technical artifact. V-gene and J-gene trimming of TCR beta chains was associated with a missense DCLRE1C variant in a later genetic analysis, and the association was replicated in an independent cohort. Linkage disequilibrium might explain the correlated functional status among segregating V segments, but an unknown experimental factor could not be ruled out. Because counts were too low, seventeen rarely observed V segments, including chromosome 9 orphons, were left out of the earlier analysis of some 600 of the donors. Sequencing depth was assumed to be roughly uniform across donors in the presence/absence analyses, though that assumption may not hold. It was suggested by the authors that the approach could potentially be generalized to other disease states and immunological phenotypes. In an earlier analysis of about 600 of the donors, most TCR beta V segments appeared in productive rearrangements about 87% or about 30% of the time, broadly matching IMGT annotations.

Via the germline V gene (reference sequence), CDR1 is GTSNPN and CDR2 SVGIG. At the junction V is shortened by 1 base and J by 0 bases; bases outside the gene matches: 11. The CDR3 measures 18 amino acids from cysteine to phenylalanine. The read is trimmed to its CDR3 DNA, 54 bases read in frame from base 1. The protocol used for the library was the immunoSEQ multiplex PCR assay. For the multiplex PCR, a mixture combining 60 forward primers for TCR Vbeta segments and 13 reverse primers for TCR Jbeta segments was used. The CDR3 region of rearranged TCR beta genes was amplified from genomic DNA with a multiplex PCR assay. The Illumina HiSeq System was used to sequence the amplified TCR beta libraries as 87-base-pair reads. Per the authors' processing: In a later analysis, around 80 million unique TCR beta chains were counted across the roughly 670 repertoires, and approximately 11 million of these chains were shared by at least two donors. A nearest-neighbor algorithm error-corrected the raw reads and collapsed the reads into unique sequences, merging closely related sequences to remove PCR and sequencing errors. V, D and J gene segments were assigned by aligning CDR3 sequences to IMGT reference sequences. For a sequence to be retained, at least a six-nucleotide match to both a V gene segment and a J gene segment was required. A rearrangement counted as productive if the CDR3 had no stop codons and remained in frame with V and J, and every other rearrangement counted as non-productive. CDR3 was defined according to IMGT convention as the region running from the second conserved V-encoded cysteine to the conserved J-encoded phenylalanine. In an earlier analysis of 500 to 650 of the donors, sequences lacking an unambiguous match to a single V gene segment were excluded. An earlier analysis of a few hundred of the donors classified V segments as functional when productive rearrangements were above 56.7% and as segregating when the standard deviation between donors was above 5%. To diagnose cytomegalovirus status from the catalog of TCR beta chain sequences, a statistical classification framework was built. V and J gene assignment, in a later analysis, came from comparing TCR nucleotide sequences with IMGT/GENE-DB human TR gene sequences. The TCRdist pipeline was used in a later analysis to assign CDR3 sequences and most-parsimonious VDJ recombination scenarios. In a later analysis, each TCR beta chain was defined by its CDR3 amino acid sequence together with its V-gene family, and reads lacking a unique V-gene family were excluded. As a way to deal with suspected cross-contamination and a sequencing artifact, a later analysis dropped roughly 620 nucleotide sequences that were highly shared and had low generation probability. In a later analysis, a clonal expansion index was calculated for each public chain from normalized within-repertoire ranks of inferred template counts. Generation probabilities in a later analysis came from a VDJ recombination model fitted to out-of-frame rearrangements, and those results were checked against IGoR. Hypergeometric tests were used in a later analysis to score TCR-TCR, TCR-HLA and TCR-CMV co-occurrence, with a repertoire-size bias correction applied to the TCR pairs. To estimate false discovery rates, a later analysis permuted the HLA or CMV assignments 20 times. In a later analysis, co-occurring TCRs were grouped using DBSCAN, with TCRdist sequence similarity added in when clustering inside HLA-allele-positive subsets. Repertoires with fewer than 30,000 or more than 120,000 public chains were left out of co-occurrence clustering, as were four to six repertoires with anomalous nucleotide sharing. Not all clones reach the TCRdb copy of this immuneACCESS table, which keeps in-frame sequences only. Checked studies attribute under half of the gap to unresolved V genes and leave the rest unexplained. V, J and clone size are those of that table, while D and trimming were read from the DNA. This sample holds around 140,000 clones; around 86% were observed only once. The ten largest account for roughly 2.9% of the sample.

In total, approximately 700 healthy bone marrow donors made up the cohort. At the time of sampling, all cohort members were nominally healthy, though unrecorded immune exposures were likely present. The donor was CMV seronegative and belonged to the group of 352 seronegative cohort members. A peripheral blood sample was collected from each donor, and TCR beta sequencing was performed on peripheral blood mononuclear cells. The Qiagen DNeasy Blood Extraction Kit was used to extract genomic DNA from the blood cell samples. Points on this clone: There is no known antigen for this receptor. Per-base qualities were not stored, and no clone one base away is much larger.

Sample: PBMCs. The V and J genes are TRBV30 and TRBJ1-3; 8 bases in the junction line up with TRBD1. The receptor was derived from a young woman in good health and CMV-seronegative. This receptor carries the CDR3 CAWSGLTGVPFSGNTIYF. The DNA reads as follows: TGTGCCTGGAGTGGGCTGACAGGGGTCCCCTTCTCTGGAAACACCATATATTTT.